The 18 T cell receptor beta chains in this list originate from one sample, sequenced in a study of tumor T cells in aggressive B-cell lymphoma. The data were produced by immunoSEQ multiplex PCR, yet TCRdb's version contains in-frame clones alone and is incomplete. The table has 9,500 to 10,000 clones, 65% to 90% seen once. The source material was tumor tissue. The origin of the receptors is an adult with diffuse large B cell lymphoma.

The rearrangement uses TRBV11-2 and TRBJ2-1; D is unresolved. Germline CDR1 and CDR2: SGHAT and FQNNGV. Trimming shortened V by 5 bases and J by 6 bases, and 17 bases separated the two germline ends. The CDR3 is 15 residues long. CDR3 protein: CASSPRLKTTNEQFF. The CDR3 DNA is TGTGCCAGCAGCCCAAGGTTGAAAACTACCAATGAGCAGTTCTTC.

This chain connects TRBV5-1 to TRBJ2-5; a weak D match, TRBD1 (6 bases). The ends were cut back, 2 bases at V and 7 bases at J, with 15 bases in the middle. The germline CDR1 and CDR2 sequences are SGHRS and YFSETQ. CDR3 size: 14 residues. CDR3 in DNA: TGCGCCAGCAGCTTAATACAGGGTATTTGGACCCAGTACTTC. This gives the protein CASSLIQGIWTQYF.

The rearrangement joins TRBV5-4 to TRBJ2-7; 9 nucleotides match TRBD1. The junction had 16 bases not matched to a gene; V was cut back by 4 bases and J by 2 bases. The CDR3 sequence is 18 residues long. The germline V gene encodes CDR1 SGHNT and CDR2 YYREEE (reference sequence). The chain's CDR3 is CASSGGDREFGAPYEQYF. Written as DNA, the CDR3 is TGTGCCAGCAGCGGCGGGGACAGGGAGTTTGGGGCGCCCTACGAGCAGTACTTC.

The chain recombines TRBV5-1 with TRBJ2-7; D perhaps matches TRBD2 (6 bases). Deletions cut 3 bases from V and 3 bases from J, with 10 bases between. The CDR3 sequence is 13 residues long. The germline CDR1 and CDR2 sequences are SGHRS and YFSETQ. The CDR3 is CASSWASDYEQYF. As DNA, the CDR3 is TGCGCCAGCAGCTGGGCTAGCGACTACGAGCAGTACTTC.

The CDR3 loop is CASSISRAGANVLTF. CDR3 sequence (DNA): TGTGCCAGTAGTATATCCCGGGCTGGGGCCAACGTCCTGACTTTC. The chain combines TRBV19 with TRBJ2-6; D unclear. CDR3 length: 15 amino acids. V was cut by 2 bases and J by 2 bases, with 7 bases left in between. CDR1 and CDR2 (germline): LNHDA, SQIVND (reference sequence).

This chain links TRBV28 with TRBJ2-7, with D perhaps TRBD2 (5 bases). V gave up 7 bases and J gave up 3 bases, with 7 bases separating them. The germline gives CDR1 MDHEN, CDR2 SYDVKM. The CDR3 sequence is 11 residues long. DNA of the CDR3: TGTGCCAGCATCCGGGACTACGAGCAGTACTTC. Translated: CASIRDYEQYF.

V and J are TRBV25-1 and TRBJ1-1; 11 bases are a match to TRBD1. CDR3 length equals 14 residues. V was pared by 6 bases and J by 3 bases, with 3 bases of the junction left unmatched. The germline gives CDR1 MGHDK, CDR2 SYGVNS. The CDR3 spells CASRGQGAHTEAFF. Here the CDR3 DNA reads TGTGCCAGCAGAGGACAGGGGGCACACACTGAAGCTTTCTTT.

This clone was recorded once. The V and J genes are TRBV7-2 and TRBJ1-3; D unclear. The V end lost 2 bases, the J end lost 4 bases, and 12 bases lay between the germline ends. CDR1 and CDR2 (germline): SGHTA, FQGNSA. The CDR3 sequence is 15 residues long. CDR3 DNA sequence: TGTGCCAGCAGCTTACGGCGGGTAGGGGGAAACACCATATATTTT. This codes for CASSLRRVGGNTIYF. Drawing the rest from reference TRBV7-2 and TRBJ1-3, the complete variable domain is GAGVSQSPSNKVTEKGKDVELRCDPISGHTALYWYRQSLGQGLEFLIYFQGNSAPDKSGLPSDRFSAERTGGSVSTLTIQRTQQEDSAVYLCASSLRRVGGNTIYFGEGSWLTVV.

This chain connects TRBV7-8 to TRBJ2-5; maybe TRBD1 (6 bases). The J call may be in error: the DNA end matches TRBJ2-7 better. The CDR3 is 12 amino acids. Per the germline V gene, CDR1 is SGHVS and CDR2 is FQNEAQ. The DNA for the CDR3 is TGTGCCAGCAGCTTAGACAGGGCCGAGCAGTACTTC. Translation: CASSLDRAEQYF.

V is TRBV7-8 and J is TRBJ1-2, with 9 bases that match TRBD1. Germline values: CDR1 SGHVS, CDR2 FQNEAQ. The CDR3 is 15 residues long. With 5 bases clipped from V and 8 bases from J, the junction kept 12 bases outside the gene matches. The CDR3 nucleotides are TGTGCCAGCAGCCCGCTGAGCCGGGACAGGGTAGGCTACACCTTC. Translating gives CASSPLSRDRVGYTF.

The CDR3 nucleotides read TGTGCCAGCAGCGAGGACAGCGGGAACGGAGATACGCAGTATTTT. This codes for CASSEDSGNGDTQYF. V and J are TRBV9 and TRBJ2-3; TRBD2 is a possible D gene (7 bases). This CDR3 comprises 15 residues. V lost 3 bases to trimming and J lost 5 bases, with 16 bases between them. Germline assignment: CDR1 SGDLS and CDR2 YYNGEE.

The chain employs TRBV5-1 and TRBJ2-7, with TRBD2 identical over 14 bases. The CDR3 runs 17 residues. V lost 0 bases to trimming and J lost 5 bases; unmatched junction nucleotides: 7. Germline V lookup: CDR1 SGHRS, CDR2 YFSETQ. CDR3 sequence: CASSLAGLAGVQNEQYF. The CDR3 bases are TGCGCCAGCAGCTTGGCGGGACTAGCGGGAGTTCAGAACGAGCAGTACTTC.

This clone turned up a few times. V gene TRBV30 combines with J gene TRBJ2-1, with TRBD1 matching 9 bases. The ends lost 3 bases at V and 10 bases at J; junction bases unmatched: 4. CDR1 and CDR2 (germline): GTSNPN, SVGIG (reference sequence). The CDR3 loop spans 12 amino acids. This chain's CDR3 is CAWSSDRGEQFF. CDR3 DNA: TGTGCCTGGAGCTCCGACAGGGGGGAGCAGTTCTTC.

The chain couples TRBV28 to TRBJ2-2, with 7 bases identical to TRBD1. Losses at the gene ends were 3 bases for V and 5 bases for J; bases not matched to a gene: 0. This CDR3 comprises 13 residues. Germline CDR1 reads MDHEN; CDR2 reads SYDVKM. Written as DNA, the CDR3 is TGTGCCAGCAGTTTCAGGGGGACCGGGGAGCTGTTTTTT. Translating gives CASSFRGTGELFF.

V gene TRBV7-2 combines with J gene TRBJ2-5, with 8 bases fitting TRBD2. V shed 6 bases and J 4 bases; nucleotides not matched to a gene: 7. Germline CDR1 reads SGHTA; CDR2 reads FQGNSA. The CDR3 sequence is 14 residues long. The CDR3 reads CASRTGGGGETQYF. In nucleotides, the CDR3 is TGTGCCAGCAGGACGGGGGGGGGAGGAGAGACCCAGTACTTC.

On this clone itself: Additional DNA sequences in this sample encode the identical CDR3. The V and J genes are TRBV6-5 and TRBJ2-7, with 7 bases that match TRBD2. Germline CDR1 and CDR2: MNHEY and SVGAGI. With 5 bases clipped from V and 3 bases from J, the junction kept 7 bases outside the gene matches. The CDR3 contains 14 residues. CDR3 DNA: TGTGCCAGCAGTCCTAGCGGAGGCGGCTACGAGCAGTACTTC. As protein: CASSPSGGGYEQYF.

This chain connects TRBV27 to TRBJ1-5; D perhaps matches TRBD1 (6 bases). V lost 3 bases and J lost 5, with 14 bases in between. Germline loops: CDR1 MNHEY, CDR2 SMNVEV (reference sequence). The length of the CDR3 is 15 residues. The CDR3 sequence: CASSFSYRVHQPQHF. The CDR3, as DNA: TGTGCCAGCAGTTTCTCGTACAGGGTACATCAGCCCCAGCATTTT.

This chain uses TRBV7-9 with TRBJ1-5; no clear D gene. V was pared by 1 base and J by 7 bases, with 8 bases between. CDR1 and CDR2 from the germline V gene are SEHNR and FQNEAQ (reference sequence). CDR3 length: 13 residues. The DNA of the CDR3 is TGTGCCAGCAGCTTAGGGAGAAACCAGCCCCAGCATTTT. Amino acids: CASSLGRNQPQHF.